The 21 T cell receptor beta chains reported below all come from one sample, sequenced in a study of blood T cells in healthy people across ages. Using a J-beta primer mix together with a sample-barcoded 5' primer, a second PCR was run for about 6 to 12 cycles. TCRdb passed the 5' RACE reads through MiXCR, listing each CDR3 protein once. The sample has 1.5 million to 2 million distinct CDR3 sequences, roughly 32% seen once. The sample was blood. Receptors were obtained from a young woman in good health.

The CDR3 bases are TGCGCCAGCAGCTTGGAACTAGCGGGGGCCGGGAGGACCCAGTACTTC. It encodes CASSLELAGAGRTQYF. The V call is TRBV5-1, the J call TRBJ2-5, with 11 bases aligning to TRBD2. The CDR3 runs 16 residues. Trimming at V came to 0 bases and at J to 7 bases, leaving 8 bases not matched to a gene. Germline assignment: CDR1 SGHRS and CDR2 YFSETQ.

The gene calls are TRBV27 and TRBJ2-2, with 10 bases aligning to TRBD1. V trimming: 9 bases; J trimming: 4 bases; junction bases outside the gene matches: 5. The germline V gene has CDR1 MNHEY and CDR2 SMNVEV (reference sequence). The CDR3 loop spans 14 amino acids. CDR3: CASSDRGVTGELFF. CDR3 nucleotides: TGTGCCAGTTCGGACAGGGGGGTCACCGGGGAGCTGTTTTTT.

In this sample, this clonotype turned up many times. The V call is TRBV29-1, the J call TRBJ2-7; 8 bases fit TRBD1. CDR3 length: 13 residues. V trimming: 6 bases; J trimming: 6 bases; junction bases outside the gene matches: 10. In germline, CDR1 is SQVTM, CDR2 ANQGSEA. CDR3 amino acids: CSVAPTGVGEQYF. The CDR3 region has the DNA TGCAGCGTCGCCCCGACAGGGGTAGGCGAGCAGTACTTC.

CDR3 loop: CASTPTSGPLNEQFF. DNA of the CDR3: TGTGCCAGCACACCGACTAGCGGGCCTCTCAATGAGCAGTTCTTC. J is TRBJ2-1 and V is TRBV2; 10 positions match TRBD2. The ends lost 7 bases at V and 6 bases at J; junction bases unmatched: 9. The CDR3 covers 15 residues. The germline CDR1 and CDR2 sequences are SNHLY and FYNNEI. Together with reference TRBV2 and TRBJ2-1, the CDR3 gives the full variable domain: EPEVTQTPSHQVTQMGQEVILRCVPISNHLYFYWYRQILGQKVEFLVSFYNNEISEKSEIFDDQFSVERPDGSNFTLKIRSTKLEDSAMYFCASTPTSGPLNEQFFGPGTRLTVL.

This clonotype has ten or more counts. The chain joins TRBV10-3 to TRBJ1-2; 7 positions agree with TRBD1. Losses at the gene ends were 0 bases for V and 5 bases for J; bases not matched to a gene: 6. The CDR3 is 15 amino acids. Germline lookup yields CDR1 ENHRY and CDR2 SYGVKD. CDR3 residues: CAISESRGQVYGYTF. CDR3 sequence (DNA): TGTGCCATCAGTGAGTCCCGCGGACAGGTGTATGGCTACACCTTC.

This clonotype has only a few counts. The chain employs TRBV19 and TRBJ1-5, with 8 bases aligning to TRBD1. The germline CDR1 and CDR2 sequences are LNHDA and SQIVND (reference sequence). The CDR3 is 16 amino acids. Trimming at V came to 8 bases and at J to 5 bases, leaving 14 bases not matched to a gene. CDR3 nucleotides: TGTGCCAGTCGCCGAAGAGGACAGGGTGGCTATCAGCCCCAGCATTTT. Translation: CASRRRGQGGYQPQHF.

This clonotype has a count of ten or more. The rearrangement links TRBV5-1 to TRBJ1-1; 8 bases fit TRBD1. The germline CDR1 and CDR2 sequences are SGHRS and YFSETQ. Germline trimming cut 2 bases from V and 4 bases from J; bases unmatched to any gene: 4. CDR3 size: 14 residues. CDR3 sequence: CASSLMDRATEAFF. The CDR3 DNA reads TGCGCCAGCAGCTTAATGGACAGGGCCACTGAAGCTTTCTTT.

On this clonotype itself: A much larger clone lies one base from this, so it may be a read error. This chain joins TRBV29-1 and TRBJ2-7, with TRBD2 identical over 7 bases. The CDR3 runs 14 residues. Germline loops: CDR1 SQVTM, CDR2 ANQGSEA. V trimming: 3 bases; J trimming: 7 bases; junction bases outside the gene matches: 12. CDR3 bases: TGCAGCGTTGAGCTAGCGGATACCTACAATGAGCAGTACTTC. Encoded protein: CSVELADTYNEQYF.

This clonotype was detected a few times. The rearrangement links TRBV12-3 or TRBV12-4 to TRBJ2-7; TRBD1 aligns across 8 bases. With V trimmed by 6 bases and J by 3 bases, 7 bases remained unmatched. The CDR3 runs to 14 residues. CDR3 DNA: TGTGCCAGCAGCCAACAGGGGGAAGGCTACGAGCAGTACTTC. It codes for CASSQQGEGYEQYF.

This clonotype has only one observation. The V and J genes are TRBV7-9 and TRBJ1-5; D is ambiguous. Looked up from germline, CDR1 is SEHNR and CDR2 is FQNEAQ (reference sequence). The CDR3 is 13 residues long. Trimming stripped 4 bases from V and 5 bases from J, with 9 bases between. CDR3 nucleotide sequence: TGTGCCAGCAGCTCGAGTTTAGATCAGCCCCAGCATTTT. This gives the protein CASSSSLDQPQHF.

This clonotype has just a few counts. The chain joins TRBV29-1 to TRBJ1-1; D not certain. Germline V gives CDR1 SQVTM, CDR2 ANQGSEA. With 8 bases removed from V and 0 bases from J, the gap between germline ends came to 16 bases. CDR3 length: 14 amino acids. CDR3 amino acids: CSSRVLRMNTEAFF. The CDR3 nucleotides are TGCAGCAGTAGGGTCCTTAGGATGAACACTGAAGCTTTCTTT.

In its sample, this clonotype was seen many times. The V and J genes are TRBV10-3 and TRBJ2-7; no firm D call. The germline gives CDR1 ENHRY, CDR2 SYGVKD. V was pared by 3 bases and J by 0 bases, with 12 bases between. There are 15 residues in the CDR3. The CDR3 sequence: CAISEMAVGSYEQYF. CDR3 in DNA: TGTGCCATCAGTGAAATGGCCGTAGGCTCCTACGAGCAGTACTTC.

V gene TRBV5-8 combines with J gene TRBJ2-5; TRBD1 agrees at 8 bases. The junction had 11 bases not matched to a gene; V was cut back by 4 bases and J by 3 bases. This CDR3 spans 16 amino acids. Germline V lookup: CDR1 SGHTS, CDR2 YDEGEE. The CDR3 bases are TGTGCCAGCAGCGGAGGGGACAGGCCGGGGGAAGAGACCCAGTACTTC. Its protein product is CASSGGDRPGEETQYF.

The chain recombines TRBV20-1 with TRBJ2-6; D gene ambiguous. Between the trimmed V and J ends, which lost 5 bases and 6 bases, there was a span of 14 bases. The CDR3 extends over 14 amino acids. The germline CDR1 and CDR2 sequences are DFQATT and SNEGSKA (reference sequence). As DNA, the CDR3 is TGCAGTGCTGCACGGGCAGGAAAGGCCAACGTCCTGACTTTC. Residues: CSAARAGKANVLTF.

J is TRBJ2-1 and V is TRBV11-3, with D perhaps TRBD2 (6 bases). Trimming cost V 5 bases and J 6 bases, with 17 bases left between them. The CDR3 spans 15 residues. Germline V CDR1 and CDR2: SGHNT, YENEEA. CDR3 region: CASSPRDSGANEQFF. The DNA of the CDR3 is TGTGCCAGCAGCCCCCGGGACTCCGGGGCCAATGAGCAGTTCTTC.

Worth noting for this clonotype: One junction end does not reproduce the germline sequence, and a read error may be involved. The CDR3 DNA follows: TGCGCCAGCGGCCAAGGTGTGGGGGGAAGCCCGCGTTATGGCTACACCTTC. Amino acid sequence: CASGQGVGGSPRYGYTF. V usage is TRBV4-1 and J usage is TRBJ1-2, with D possibly TRBD1 on 5 matching bases. In germline, CDR1 is MGHRA, CDR2 YSYEKL. The CDR3 covers 17 residues.

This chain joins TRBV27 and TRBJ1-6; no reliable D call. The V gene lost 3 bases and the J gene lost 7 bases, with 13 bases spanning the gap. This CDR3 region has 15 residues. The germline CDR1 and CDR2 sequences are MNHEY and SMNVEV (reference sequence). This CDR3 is CASSFSGFGNSPLHF. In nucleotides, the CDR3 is TGTGCCAGCAGTTTCTCGGGGTTCGGGAATTCACCCCTCCACTTT.

As DNA, the CDR3 is TGTGCCAGCAGCCATTTAGAAGAGCAGTTCTTC. This codes for CASSHLEEQFF. This rearrangement joins TRBV14 to TRBJ2-1; D uncertain. CDR1 and CDR2 (germline): SGHDN, FVKESK. Deletions cut 3 bases from V and 10 bases from J, with 7 bases between. This CDR3 is built from 11 residues.

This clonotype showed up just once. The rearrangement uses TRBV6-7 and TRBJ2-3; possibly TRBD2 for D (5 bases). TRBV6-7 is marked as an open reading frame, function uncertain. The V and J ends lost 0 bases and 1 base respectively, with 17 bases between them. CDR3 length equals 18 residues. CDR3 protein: CASSYSEGRAVGTDTQYF. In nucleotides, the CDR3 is TGTGCCAGCAGTTACTCAGAAGGACGAGCGGTAGGCACAGATACGCAGTATTTT.

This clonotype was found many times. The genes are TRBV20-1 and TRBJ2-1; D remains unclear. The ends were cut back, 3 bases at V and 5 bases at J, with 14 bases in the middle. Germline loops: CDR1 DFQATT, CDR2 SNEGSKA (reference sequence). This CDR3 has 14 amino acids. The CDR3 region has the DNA TGCAGTGCTAGCTCGTCCGTGGGCAACAATGAGCAGTTCTTC. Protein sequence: CSASSSVGNNEQFF.

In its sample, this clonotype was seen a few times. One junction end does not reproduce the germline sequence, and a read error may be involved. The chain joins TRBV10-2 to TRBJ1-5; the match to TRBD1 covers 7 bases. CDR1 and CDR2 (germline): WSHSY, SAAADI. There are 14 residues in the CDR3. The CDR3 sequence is CASSTGDANQPRHF. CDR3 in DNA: TGCGCCAGCAGTACAGGGGATGCCAATCAGCCCCGGCATTTT.